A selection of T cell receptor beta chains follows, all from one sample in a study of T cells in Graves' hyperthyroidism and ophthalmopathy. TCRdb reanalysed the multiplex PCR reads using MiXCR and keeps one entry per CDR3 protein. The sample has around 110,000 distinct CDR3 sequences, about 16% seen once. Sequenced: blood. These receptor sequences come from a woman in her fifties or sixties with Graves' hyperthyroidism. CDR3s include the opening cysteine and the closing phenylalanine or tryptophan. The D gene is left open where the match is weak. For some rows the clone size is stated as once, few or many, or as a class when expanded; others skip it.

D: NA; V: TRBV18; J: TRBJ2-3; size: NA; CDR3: CASSPGGKAADTQYF; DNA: TGTGCCAGCTCACCCGGAGGGAAAGCAGCAGATACGCAGTATTTT
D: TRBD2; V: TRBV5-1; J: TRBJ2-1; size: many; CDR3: CASSKQLAGGGNEQFF; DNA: TGCGCCAGCAGCAAGCAACTAGCGGGAGGGGGGAATGAGCAGTTCTTC
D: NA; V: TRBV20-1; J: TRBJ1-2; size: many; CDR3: CSASQPYSGYTF; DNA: TGCAGTGCTAGTCAGCCTTATAGCGGCTACACCTTC
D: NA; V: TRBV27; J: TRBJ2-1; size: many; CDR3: CASSTLGAYNEQFF; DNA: TGTGCCAGCAGTACTCTCGGGGCTTACAATGAGCAGTTCTTC
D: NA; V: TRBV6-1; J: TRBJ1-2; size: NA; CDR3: CASSEALRGYYGYTF; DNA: TGTGCCAGCAGTGAAGCGCTTCGGGGTTACTATGGCTACACCTTC
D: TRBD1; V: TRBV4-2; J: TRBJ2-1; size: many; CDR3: CASSQDSGQLNEQFF; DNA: TGTGCCAGCAGCCAAGATTCGGGACAGCTCAATGAGCAGTTCTTC
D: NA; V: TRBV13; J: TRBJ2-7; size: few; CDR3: CASSKWGKSLGEQYF; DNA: TGTGCCAGCAGCAAGTGGGGTAAATCGCTCGGTGAGCAGTACTTC
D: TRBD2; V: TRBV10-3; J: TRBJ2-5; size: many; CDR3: CAISGLAGVGETQYF; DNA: TGTGCCATCAGTGGACTAGCGGGAGTGGGAGAGACCCAGTACTTC
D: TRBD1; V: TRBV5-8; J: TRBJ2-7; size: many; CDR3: CASSLYRGPTYEQYF; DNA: TGTGCCAGCAGCTTATACAGGGGTCCCACCTACGAGCAGTACTTC
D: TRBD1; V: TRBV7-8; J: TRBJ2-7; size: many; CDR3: CASSLYRGMPYEQYF; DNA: TGTGCCAGCAGCTTGTACAGGGGGATGCCCTACGAGCAGTACTTC
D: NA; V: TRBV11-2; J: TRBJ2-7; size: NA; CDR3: CASSYSDGTYEQYF; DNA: TGTGCCAGCAGCTACTCAGACGGAACCTACGAGCAGTACTTC
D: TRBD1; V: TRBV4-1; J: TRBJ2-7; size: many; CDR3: CASRKGQGYEQYF; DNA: TGCGCCAGCCGAAAGGGACAGGGCTACGAGCAGTACTTC
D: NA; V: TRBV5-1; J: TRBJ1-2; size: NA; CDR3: CASSLNAGVNYGYTF; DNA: TGCGCCAGCAGCTTGAACGCAGGGGTTAACTATGGCTACACCTTC
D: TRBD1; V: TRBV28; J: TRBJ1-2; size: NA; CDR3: CASSLYVTGGGYGYTF; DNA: TGTGCCAGCAGTTTATATGTTACAGGGGGAGGGTATGGCTACACCTTC
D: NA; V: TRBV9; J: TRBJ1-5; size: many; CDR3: CASSAEGGPQHF; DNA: TGTGCCAGCAGCGCAGAGGGTGGGCCCCAGCATTTT